This is a list of T cell receptor beta chains from one sample in a study of T cell repertoires in cytomegalovirus infection. TCRdb ran MiXCR on the reads and lists one entry per CDR3 protein. The table shows hundreds of thousands of distinct CDR3 sequences, with roughly a sixth occurring only once. Sequencing input: PBMCs. These TCRs come from a human donor in good health (CMV status not recorded). Some clones in this sample may be carry-over from other donors' samples. Each CDR3 is given with its conserved first and last residue. Each record gives: V gene, CDR3 length, D gene, J gene, clone size, CDR3 protein, CDR3 DNA. A D gene is named only where the DNA matches it firmly. Part of the rows lack a size; the others show once, few, many or a class for expanded clones.

v_call: TRBV18
cdr3_length: 19
d_call: NA
j_call: TRBJ1-6
clone_size: many
cdr3_aa: CASSLTMPEKSSYNSPLHF
cdr3_nt: TGTGCCAGCTCACTCACGATGCCCGAAAAGAGCTCCTATAATTCACCCCTCCACTTT

v_call: TRBV11-2
cdr3_length: 15
d_call: TRBD1
j_call: TRBJ2-7
clone_size: many
cdr3_aa: CASSLVGQGSDEQYF
cdr3_nt: TGTGCCAGCAGCTTAGTGGGACAGGGATCGGACGAGCAGTACTTC

v_call: TRBV7-4
cdr3_length: 18
d_call: NA
j_call: TRBJ2-1
clone_size: few
cdr3_aa: CASSFEQATWGETNEQFF
cdr3_nt: TGTGCCAGCAGCTTCGAACAGGCGACGTGGGGGGAAACCAATGAGCAGTTCTTC

v_call: TRBV11-2
cdr3_length: 15
d_call: TRBD1
j_call: TRBJ2-2
clone_size: NA
cdr3_aa: CASRPAGGAGGELFF
cdr3_nt: TGTGCCAGCAGGCCTGCAGGGGGTGCGGGCGGGGAGCTGTTTTTT

v_call: TRBV13
cdr3_length: 15
d_call: TRBD2
j_call: TRBJ2-5
clone_size: NA
cdr3_aa: CASSILAGVAETQYF
cdr3_nt: TGTGCCAGCAGCATCCTAGCGGGGGTGGCGGAGACCCAGTACTTC

v_call: TRBV2
cdr3_length: 14
d_call: TRBD1
j_call: TRBJ1-1
clone_size: NA
cdr3_aa: CASKPTGSGTEAFF
cdr3_nt: TGTGCCAGCAAGCCGACAGGGTCGGGTACTGAAGCTTTCTTT

v_call: TRBV12-3/TRBV12-4
cdr3_length: 14
d_call: NA
j_call: TRBJ1-4
clone_size: many
cdr3_aa: CASSYRTDNEKLFF
cdr3_nt: TGTGCCAGCAGCTACCGGACAGATAATGAAAAACTGTTTTTT

v_call: TRBV12-3/TRBV12-4
cdr3_length: 16
d_call: TRBD1
j_call: TRBJ1-1
clone_size: NA
cdr3_aa: CASSFLGGSVGTEAFF
cdr3_nt: TGTGCCAGCAGTTTTTTAGGGGGCAGCGTTGGCACTGAAGCTTTCTTT

v_call: TRBV20-1
cdr3_length: 19
d_call: TRBD1
j_call: TRBJ1-5
clone_size: few
cdr3_aa: CSARDRKGAGGSGNQPQHF
cdr3_nt: TGCAGTGCTAGAGATCGGAAAGGGGCAGGGGGTTCGGGCAATCAGCCCCAGCATTTT

v_call: TRBV10-2
cdr3_length: 15
d_call: TRBD2
j_call: TRBJ2-5
clone_size: few
cdr3_aa: CASSATWTSEETQYF
cdr3_nt: TGCGCCAGCAGTGCCACCTGGACTAGCGAAGAGACCCAGTACTTC

v_call: TRBV7-3
cdr3_length: 12
d_call: NA
j_call: TRBJ2-1
clone_size: many
cdr3_aa: CASSLQSNEQFF
cdr3_nt: TGTGCCAGCAGCTTACAGAGCAATGAGCAGTTCTTC

v_call: TRBV20-1
cdr3_length: 19
d_call: NA
j_call: TRBJ2-6
clone_size: few
cdr3_aa: CSARAVEGEAYSGANVLTF
cdr3_nt: TGCAGTGCTAGAGCCGTCGAAGGGGAGGCTTACTCTGGGGCCAACGTCCTGACTTTC

v_call: TRBV6-5
cdr3_length: 15
d_call: NA
j_call: TRBJ2-7
clone_size: NA
cdr3_aa: CASKKRRLLGDEQYF
cdr3_nt: TGTGCCAGCAAAAAAAGGAGACTTCTCGGGGACGAGCAGTACTTC

v_call: TRBV7-9
cdr3_length: 15
d_call: TRBD2
j_call: TRBJ2-2
clone_size: NA
cdr3_aa: CASSFGGAFTGELFF
cdr3_nt: TGTGCCAGCAGCTTCGGGGGGGCATTCACCGGGGAGCTGTTTTTT

v_call: TRBV5-4
cdr3_length: 14
d_call: NA
j_call: TRBJ2-5
clone_size: many
cdr3_aa: CASSLGNPRETQYF
cdr3_nt: TGTGCCAGCAGCTTAGGTAACCCCCGGGAGACCCAGTACTTC

v_call: TRBV6-5
cdr3_length: 15
d_call: NA
j_call: TRBJ1-6
clone_size: NA
cdr3_aa: CASSYSEGENSPLHF
cdr3_nt: TGTGCCAGCAGTTACTCAGAGGGGGAGAATTCACCCCTCCACTTT

v_call: TRBV2
cdr3_length: 12
d_call: NA
j_call: TRBJ2-7
clone_size: many
cdr3_aa: CASTGVSYEQYF
cdr3_nt: TGTGCCAGCACAGGAGTCTCCTACGAGCAGTACTTC

v_call: TRBV10-2
cdr3_length: 13
d_call: NA
j_call: TRBJ2-2
clone_size: once
cdr3_aa: CASRGGPTGELFF
cdr3_nt: TGCGCCAGCAGGGGGGGGCCCACCGGGGAGCTGTTTTTT

v_call: TRBV6-5
cdr3_length: 14
d_call: NA
j_call: TRBJ1-5
clone_size: many
cdr3_aa: CASGPLGSNQPQHF
cdr3_nt: TGTGCCAGCGGGCCCCTGGGGAGCAATCAGCCCCAGCATTTT

v_call: TRBV5-1
cdr3_length: 17
d_call: TRBD1
j_call: TRBJ2-5
clone_size: NA
cdr3_aa: CASSFSTGTGNQETQYF
cdr3_nt: TGCGCCAGCAGCTTTTCGACCGGGACAGGGAATCAAGAGACCCAGTACTTC

v_call: TRBV18
cdr3_length: 17
d_call: NA
j_call: TRBJ1-1
clone_size: NA
cdr3_aa: CASSPWSSPLVNTEAFF
cdr3_nt: TGTGCCAGCTCACCATGGTCGTCTCCCTTGGTGAACACTGAAGCTTTCTTT

v_call: TRBV7-2
cdr3_length: 15
d_call: NA
j_call: TRBJ2-3
clone_size: many
cdr3_aa: CASSLWGTDTDTQYF
cdr3_nt: TGTGCCAGCAGTCTTTGGGGAACGGACACAGATACGCAGTATTTT

v_call: TRBV7-2
cdr3_length: 13
d_call: TRBD1
j_call: TRBJ1-2
clone_size: NA
cdr3_aa: CASRLGQGDGYTF
cdr3_nt: TGTGCCAGCAGACTAGGACAGGGAGATGGCTACACCTTC

v_call: TRBV6-5
cdr3_length: 15
d_call: NA
j_call: TRBJ1-6
clone_size: NA
cdr3_aa: CASSYSTGNNSPLHF
cdr3_nt: TGTGCCAGCAGTTACTCGACGGGGAATAATTCACCCCTCCACTTT

v_call: TRBV6-2/TRBV6-3
cdr3_length: 15
d_call: NA
j_call: TRBJ1-4
clone_size: NA
cdr3_aa: CASSRDAGNNEKLFF
cdr3_nt: TGTGCCAGCAGCCGGGACGCCGGGAATAATGAAAAACTGTTTTTT

v_call: TRBV27
cdr3_length: 14
d_call: NA
j_call: TRBJ2-7
clone_size: few
cdr3_aa: CASSLSKEPYEQYF
cdr3_nt: TGTGCCAGCAGTTTATCGAAGGAACCGTACGAGCAGTACTTC

v_call: TRBV12-3/TRBV12-4
cdr3_length: 12
d_call: NA
j_call: TRBJ1-5
clone_size: few
cdr3_aa: CASSFARQPQHF
cdr3_nt: TGTGCCAGCAGTTTTGCCCGGCAGCCCCAGCATTTT

v_call: TRBV10-2
cdr3_length: 15
d_call: TRBD1
j_call: TRBJ1-5
clone_size: few
cdr3_aa: CASQSGQGANQPQHF
cdr3_nt: TGCGCCAGCCAATCCGGACAGGGCGCAAATCAGCCCCAGCATTTT

v_call: TRBV4-2
cdr3_length: 14
d_call: TRBD2
j_call: TRBJ2-1
clone_size: NA
cdr3_aa: CASSRAGGAYEQFF
cdr3_nt: TGTGCCAGCAGCCGGGCGGGGGGGGCTTATGAGCAGTTCTTC

v_call: TRBV4-1
cdr3_length: 17
d_call: TRBD1
j_call: TRBJ1-1
clone_size: few
cdr3_aa: CASSFRQGASPDTEAFF
cdr3_nt: TGCGCCAGCAGCTTCCGACAGGGGGCGTCCCCCGACACTGAAGCTTTCTTT

v_call: TRBV6-2/TRBV6-3
cdr3_length: 15
d_call: NA
j_call: TRBJ2-7
clone_size: few
cdr3_aa: CASSYAQEAVYEQYF
cdr3_nt: TGTGCCAGCAGTTACGCCCAGGAGGCAGTCTACGAGCAGTACTTC

v_call: TRBV7-1
cdr3_length: 14
d_call: NA
j_call: TRBJ1-1
clone_size: few
cdr3_aa: CASSPGLYNTEAFF
cdr3_nt: TGTGCCAGCAGCCCGGGACTATACAACACTGAAGCTTTCTTT

v_call: TRBV20-1
cdr3_length: 13
d_call: NA
j_call: TRBJ1-2
clone_size: many
cdr3_aa: CSAVDGTSDRYTF
cdr3_nt: TGCAGTGCTGTCGATGGGACCTCAGATCGCTACACCTTC

v_call: TRBV28
cdr3_length: 15
d_call: NA
j_call: TRBJ1-2
clone_size: NA
cdr3_aa: CASSSVGVSNYGYTF
cdr3_nt: TGTGCCAGCAGTTCCGTCGGGGTCTCTAACTATGGCTACACCTTC